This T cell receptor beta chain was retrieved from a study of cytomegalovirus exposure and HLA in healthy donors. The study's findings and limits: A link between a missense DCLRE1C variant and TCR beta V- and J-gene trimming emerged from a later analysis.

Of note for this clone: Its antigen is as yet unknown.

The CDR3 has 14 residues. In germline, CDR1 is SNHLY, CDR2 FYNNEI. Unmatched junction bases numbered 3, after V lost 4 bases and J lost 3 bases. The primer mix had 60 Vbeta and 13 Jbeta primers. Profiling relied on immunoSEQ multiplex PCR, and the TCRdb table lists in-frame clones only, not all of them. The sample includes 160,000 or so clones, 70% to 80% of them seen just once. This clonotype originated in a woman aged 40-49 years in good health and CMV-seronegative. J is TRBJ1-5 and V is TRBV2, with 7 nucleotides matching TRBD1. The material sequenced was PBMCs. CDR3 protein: CASSGTGDNQPQHF. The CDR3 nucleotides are TGTGCCAGCAGTGGAACAGGGGACAATCAGCCCCAGCATTTT.